This is a list of T cell receptor beta chains from one sample in a study of PD-1 blockade in mismatch repair-deficient tumors. The table came from immunoSEQ multiplex PCR; TCRdb's copy has only in-frame clones and leaves some out. The sample has roughly 120,000 clones, 88% seen once. This specimen was peripheral blood, taken approximately 69 weeks after starting pembrolizumab. These receptors all stem from an adult with mismatch repair-deficient cancer. Both conserved end residues are part of each CDR3. A D gene is named only where the DNA matches it firmly.

>TRBV4-3|TRBD1|TRBJ1-5|15
CASSQVTGANQPQHF
TGCGCCAGCAGCCAAGTTACAGGGGCAAATCAGCCCCAGCATTTT
>TRBV28|NA|TRBJ1-5|15
CASSASRVANQPQHF
TGTGCCAGCAGTGCCTCGCGGGTTGCCAATCAGCCCCAGCATTTT
>TRBV4-2|TRBD2|TRBJ2-5|18
CASSQEGGQREGQETQYF
TGTGCCAGCAGCCAAGAAGGTGGCCAGCGGGAGGGCCAGGAGACCCAGTACTTC
>TRBV11-2|TRBD1|TRBJ2-7|15
CASSVWTGPGAEQYF
TGTGCCAGCAGCGTTTGGACAGGGCCGGGGGCCGAGCAGTACTTC
>TRBV6-5|TRBD1|TRBJ1-1|15
CASSLSRTGYTEAFF
TGTGCCAGCAGTCTTTCACGGACAGGGTATACTGAAGCTTTCTTT
>TRBV7-9|NA|TRBJ2-7|15
CASSQTNDPTYEQYF
TGTGCCAGCAGCCAGACCAACGACCCTACCTACGAGCAGTACTTC
>TRBV28|NA|TRBJ1-5|18
CASSLSAGFGSLDQPQHF
TGTGCCAGCAGTTTATCGGCCGGGTTCGGGTCGTTGGATCAGCCCCAGCATTTT
>TRBV7-9|NA|TRBJ1-4|14
CASSFNRFNEKLFF
TGTGCCAGCAGCTTCAACAGGTTTAATGAAAAACTGTTTTTT
>TRBV30|NA|TRBJ2-7|13
CAWSGHYGYEQYF
TGTGCCTGGAGTGGCCACTACGGGTACGAGCAGTACTTC
>TRBV15|NA|TRBJ2-1|12
CATSRFPNEQFF
TGTGCCACCAGCAGATTTCCAAATGAGCAGTTCTTC
>TRBV14|TRBD1|TRBJ2-7|15
CASSQSGQGTYEQYF
TGTGCCAGCAGCCAATCGGGACAGGGAACCTACGAGCAGTACTTC
>TRBV7-6|NA|TRBJ2-1|17
CASSLVQSWSSYNEQFF
TGTGCCAGCAGCTTAGTTCAAAGCTGGAGCTCCTACAATGAGCAGTTCTTC
>TRBV21-1|NA|TRBJ2-1|15
CASSTTSTTYNEQFF
TGTGCCAGCAGCACGACTAGCACAACCTACAATGAGCAGTTCTTC
>TRBV28|NA|TRBJ1-1|14
CASSFIGRDTEAFF
TGTGCCAGCAGTTTCATCGGGCGGGACACTGAAGCTTTCTTT
>TRBV28|TRBD1|TRBJ2-3|17
CASSPRPGQGSTDTQYF
TGTGCCAGCAGTCCCCGCCCCGGACAGGGTAGCACAGATACGCAGTATTTT